The 17 T cell receptor beta chains given below trace back to one sample, sequenced in a study of response to subunit inactivated influenza vaccine (dated 2018 in TCRdb). Library prep was done by RT-PCR. Reads for this sample came from an Illumina HiSeq 2500. TCRdb's own reprocessing of the public reads used fastp at Q25 and MiXCR and kept productive beta chains. Each CDR3 protein gets just one entry, which takes the most common genes and DNA from the rows behind it. Here the sample has about 620,000 distinct CDR3 sequences; about 11% occur a single time. The ten largest clones capture 9.5% to 11% of the sample. This sample also belongs to another study, concerning T cells expressing NK-cell markers. In that second paper, the authors write: TCR beta cDNA libraries were made by 5'RACE template switching that added a universal primer site and unique molecular identifiers.

The sample consisted of PBMCs from blood, taken on the day of vaccination. The receptors come from a middle-aged man who received an inactivated influenza vaccine. Donor details come from another sample of the same person, matched by shared clones.

The chain couples TRBV29-1 to TRBJ2-2, with a possible D match to TRBD1 (5 bases). V gave up 2 bases and J gave up 0 bases, with 13 bases separating them. This CDR3 is 16 amino acids long. Germline CDR1 and CDR2: SQVTM and ANQGSEA. CDR3 coding DNA: TGCAGCGTTGAATGGGGCGGAATAACGAACACCGGGGAGCTGTTTTTT. Its translation is CSVEWGGITNTGELFF.

This chain uses TRBV7-6 with TRBJ2-3; 7 nucleotides agree with TRBD1. Unmatched junction bases numbered 9, after V lost 1 base and J lost 2 bases. This CDR3 has 17 amino acids. CDR1 SGHVS and CDR2 FNYEAQ come from the germline V gene. The CDR3 sequence: CASSLGNSGQATDTQYF. The CDR3 nucleotides are TGTGCCAGCAGCTTAGGTAATTCCGGACAGGCCACAGATACGCAGTATTTT.

This clonotype was seen a handful of times. The chain employs TRBV29-1 and TRBJ2-3, with a tentative D call TRBD2 (6 bases). Germline lookup yields CDR1 SQVTM and CDR2 ANQGSEA. V lost 7 bases to trimming and J lost 1 base, with 12 bases between them. This CDR3 is built from 13 residues. CDR3 DNA sequence: TGCAGCGGGAGGAGGGGCGGCACAGATACGCAGTATTTT. Amino acid sequence: CSGRRGGTDTQYF.

This clonotype was seen more than once but under ten times. The J gene is TRBJ2-7, the V gene TRBV7-2; perhaps D is TRBD1 or TRBD2 (5 bases each). Germline V gene lookup returns CDR1 SGHTA and CDR2 FQGNSA. The V end was cut by 5 bases, the J end by 4 bases, with 15 bases between. The CDR3 totals 14 residues. The chain's CDR3 is CASSPPRGRYEQYF. As DNA, the CDR3 is TGTGCCAGCAGCCCCCCCCGGGGCAGGTACGAGCAGTACTTC.

The J gene is TRBJ2-7, the V gene TRBV28, with 9 positions matching TRBD2. V was pared by 10 bases and J by 2 bases, with 6 bases of the junction left unmatched. CDR3 length equals 13 residues. Germline CDR1 MDHEN, CDR2 SYDVKM. CDR3 protein: CATDSGSAYEQYF. The CDR3 DNA sequence: TGTGCCACCGATAGCGGGAGCGCCTACGAGCAGTACTTC.

This chain connects TRBV15 to TRBJ2-2; 7 bases map to TRBD2. This CDR3 spans 17 amino acids. Trimming cost V 0 bases and J 7 bases; bases outside gene matches: 11. CDR1 and CDR2 from the germline V gene are LNHNV and YYDKDF (reference sequence). CDR3 protein: CATSRENGLVDGGELFF. CDR3 bases: TGTGCCACCAGCAGAGAGAATGGACTAGTTGATGGCGGGGAGCTGTTTTTT.

This clonotype was counted ten times or more. The chain joins TRBV6-1 to TRBJ1-2; TRBD1 might be the D (5 bases). The V gene lost 6 bases and the J gene lost 0 bases, with 11 bases spanning the gap. Germline lookup yields CDR1 MNHNS and CDR2 SASEGT. CDR3 size: 14 residues. The chain's CDR3 is CASRPTGSNYGYTF. The CDR3 nucleotides are TGTGCCAGCAGGCCTACAGGCTCTAACTATGGCTACACCTTC.

This clonotype was detected many times. This chain connects TRBV20-1 to TRBJ2-7, with 10 nucleotides matching TRBD2. J was trimmed by 6 bases and V by 4 bases; bases with no gene match: 12. The length of the CDR3 is 15 residues. The germline V gene encodes CDR1 DFQATT and CDR2 SNEGSKA (reference sequence). The CDR3 bases are TGCAGTGCTAACCCTAGCGGGAGAGGGTTGGGCGAGCAGTACTTC. Translated: CSANPSGRGLGEQYF.

This clonotype has a handful of counts. The gene calls are TRBV6-5 and TRBJ1-1, with 7 bases identical to TRBD1. CDR1 is MNHEY and CDR2 is SVGAGI in the germline V gene. V lost 2 bases, J lost 3 bases, and 12 bases stayed unmatched. The CDR3 is 17 residues long. Here the CDR3 reads CASSYPPLRDRDTEAFF. The CDR3 bases are TGTGCCAGCAGTTACCCCCCTCTGAGGGACAGAGACACTGAAGCTTTCTTT.

In its sample, this clonotype was seen many times. The V gene is TRBV5-1, the J gene TRBJ2-1, with TRBD2 identical over 15 bases. Per the germline V gene, CDR1 is SGHRS and CDR2 is YFSETQ. CDR3 length: 15 residues. V shed 6 bases, J shed 9 bases, and the junction held 7 bases outside the gene matches. The CDR3 is CASTRTSGGDGEQFF. The CDR3, as DNA: TGCGCCAGCACTCGGACTAGCGGGGGGGATGGTGAGCAGTTCTTC.

This clonotype has just a few counts. J is TRBJ2-5 and V is TRBV20-1, with TRBD2 matching 11 bases. Looked up from germline, CDR1 is DFQATT and CDR2 is SNEGSKA (reference sequence). Unmatched junction bases numbered 5, after V lost 0 bases and J lost 5 bases. The CDR3 loop spans 15 amino acids. CDR3 sequence reads: CSARDSGRAEETQYF. As DNA, the CDR3 is TGCAGTGCTAGAGATAGCGGGAGGGCCGAGGAGACCCAGTACTTC.

This clonotype was found a few times. This rearrangement joins TRBV20-1 to TRBJ2-3; D might be TRBD2 (5 bases). Germline V lookup: CDR1 DFQATT, CDR2 SNEGSKA (reference sequence). The CDR3 runs 14 residues. V lost 6 bases and J 4 bases, leaving 17 bases between the germline ends. In DNA, the CDR3 is TGCAGTGCCCGAGGGCCCCAACCTCCAGATACGCAGTATTTT. Protein: CSARGPQPPDTQYF.

This clonotype has just a few counts. This chain links TRBV4-3 with TRBJ2-1; 7 positions match TRBD2. The V segment lost 1 base and the J segment 4 bases; nucleotides outside the gene matches: 4. The CDR3 runs 15 residues. CDR1 LGHNA and CDR2 YSLEER come from the germline V gene. As DNA, the CDR3 is TGCGCCAGCAGCCAAGGCCGGGAGGAATACAATGAGCAGTTCTTC. Translation gives CASSQGREEYNEQFF.

This clonotype was detected only a few times. The chain couples TRBV5-1 to TRBJ2-7; 7 bases fit TRBD2. J gave up 0 bases and V 7 bases, and 7 bases lay outside the gene matches. Germline V lookup: CDR1 SGHRS, CDR2 YFSETQ. This CDR3 comprises 14 residues. The CDR3: CASRDGTNSYEQYF. The CDR3 DNA is TGCGCCAGCCGTGACGGGACTAACTCCTACGAGCAGTACTTC.

The genes are TRBV29-1 and TRBJ2-1; 8 bases agree with TRBD1. With V trimmed by 7 bases and J by 10 bases, 6 bases remained unmatched. In germline, CDR1 is SQVTM, CDR2 ANQGSEA. The CDR3 runs 11 residues. CDR3 in amino acids: CSAVGQGEQFF. For the CDR3, the DNA is TGCAGCGCTGTCGGACAGGGCGAGCAGTTCTTC.

This sequence joins TRBV19 and TRBJ2-7; no reliable D call. CDR1 is LNHDA, CDR2 SQIVND, per germline (reference sequence). V lost 3 bases, J lost 2 bases, and 8 bases lay in between. The CDR3 has 13 residues. In nucleotides, the CDR3 is TGTGCCAGTAGTATCGGCAGGACCTACGAGCAGTACTTC. It specifies CASSIGRTYEQYF.

The genes are TRBV4-3 and TRBJ2-1; 11 nucleotides agree with TRBD2. This CDR3 contains 15 residues. After removal of 3 bases from V and 4 bases from J, the junction contained 2 bases not matched to a gene. Germline V gene lookup returns CDR1 LGHNA and CDR2 YSLEER. The CDR3 region has the DNA TGCGCCAGCAGCCATACTAGCGGGAGATACAATGAGCAGTTCTTC. Translated, it gives CASSHTSGRYNEQFF.